The clone carrying this T cell receptor beta chain showed up just a few times. TCRdb called the 5' RACE reads again in MiXCR, with one record for every CDR3 protein. Seen here are some 300,000 distinct CDR3 sequences, around 3.6% observed once, and the top ten hold 20% to 30%. The CDR3 loop spans 16 amino acids. Germline loops: CDR1 SGDLS, CDR2 YYNGEE. J gave up 2 bases and V 4 bases, and 10 bases lay outside the gene matches. This sample is drawn from a study of T cells after yellow fever vaccination. The TCR originated in a man between 18 and 35 years old who received the YFV17D yellow fever vaccine. This material consisted of PBMCs, taken on the day of the yellow fever booster vaccination. The chain links TRBV9 to TRBJ1-2, with 8 positions matching TRBD1. Here the CDR3 reads CASSSKDRGLNYGYTF. Here the CDR3 DNA reads TGTGCCAGCAGCTCGAAAGACAGGGGTCTAAACTATGGCTACACCTTC.